This TCR beta chain came from a study of blood T cell repertoires in COVID-19. Study as a whole: Collection of acute and convalescent COVID-19 samples took place in the United States, Italy and Spain. T cells, B-cell-depleted T cells, or PBMCs supplied cDNA or gDNA.

The CDR3 has 13 residues. V lost 5 bases and J 5 bases, leaving 13 bases between the germline ends. CDR1 and CDR2 (germline): MNHEY, SVGAGI. Original processing notes: Amplification of reference gene primers provided the estimated nucleated cell counts. Assay used: immunoSEQ multiplex PCR; TCRdb lists only in-frame clones, some missing. V, J and clone size derive from that table, while D and trimming were established from the DNA sequence. This sample carries approximately 220,000 clones, around four fifths of them seen once, and the ten largest clones take roughly 8.8%. The sequencing sample was made of peripheral blood. The chain is built from TRBV6-5 and TRBJ2-7, with a possible D match to TRBD2 (5 bases). This receptor was taken from a woman between 50 and 59 years old with acute or convalescent COVID-19. This CDR3 reads CASSTGLAHEQYF. For the CDR3, the DNA is TGTGCCAGCAGTACCGGACTCGCCCACGAGCAGTACTTC.